These 8 T cell receptor beta chains came from one sample sequenced in a study of CDR3 diversity in severe acne. One entry per CDR3 protein results from TCRdb running MiXCR on the PCR reads. The data show 100,000 or so distinct CDR3 sequences, about half seen once. The sequenced sample consisted of blood. All receptors derive from a male donor with acne.

The chain has TRBV7-2 and TRBJ1-2; TRBD1 matches at 10 bases. V gave up 7 bases and J gave up 4 bases; unmatched junction bases: 6. CDR1 is SGHTA, CDR2 FQGNSA, per germline. This CDR3 is built from 14 residues. In DNA form, the CDR3 reads TGTGCCAGCAACTCGACAGGGGGCGGCTATGGCTACACCTTC. This gives the protein CASNSTGGGYGYTF.

Regarding this clonotype: A single base separates this from a much larger clone, so it may be a read error. This chain links TRBV7-2 with TRBJ1-1; D uncertain. Trimming removed 1 base from V and 3 bases from J, with 9 bases in between. Germline V lookup: CDR1 SGHTA, CDR2 FQGNSA. This CDR3 has 14 residues. CDR3 sequence (DNA): TGTGCCAGCAGCTTAGGTGAGGCGCACACTGAAGCTTTCTTT. Protein product: CASSLGEAHTEAFF.

This clonotype occurred many times. The gene calls are TRBV7-9 and TRBJ1-2, with D possibly TRBD1 on 5 matching bases. V lost 1 base and J lost 4, with 19 bases in between. The CDR3 extends over 17 amino acids. The germline V gene has CDR1 SEHNR and CDR2 FQNEAQ (reference sequence). Here the CDR3 reads CASSLDALGEVSYGYTF. The CDR3 region has the DNA TGTGCCAGCAGCTTAGATGCACTGGGGGAGGTTAGCTATGGCTACACCTTC.

The chain combines TRBV15 with TRBJ2-7; D perhaps matches TRBD1 (7 bases). The length of the CDR3 is 12 residues. The ends were cut back, 8 bases at V and 4 bases at J, with 12 bases in the middle. Germline V CDR1 and CDR2: LNHNV, YYDKDF (reference sequence). The CDR3 loop is CATSRGVYEQYF. The CDR3 region has the DNA TGTGCCACCTCCAGGGGGGTTTACGAGCAGTACTTC.

Many counts were recorded for this clonotype. V gene TRBV20-1 combines with J gene TRBJ1-1; D is uncertain. Per germline, CDR1 DFQATT and CDR2 SNEGSKA (reference sequence). V dropped 1 base and J dropped 4 bases, with 10 bases sitting between them. The CDR3 has 13 residues. The CDR3 is CSARVIGFTEAFF. CDR3 coding DNA: TGCAGTGCTAGAGTAATCGGGTTCACTGAAGCTTTCTTT.

A note on this clonotype: The germline gene is not matched at one end of the junction; a read error may be the cause. The chain is built from TRBV4-3 and TRBJ2-5, with D maybe TRBD2 (6 bases). Germline V gives CDR1 LGHNA, CDR2 YSLEER. CDR3 size: 14 residues. CDR3 protein: CASSQGGLREIQYF. CDR3 nucleotides: TGCGCCAGCAGCCAAGGAGGTCTACGGGAGATCCAGTACTTC.

Regarding this clonotype: This may be a read error, as it is one base from a much larger clone. The chain employs TRBV20-1 and TRBJ1-4, with TRBD1 as a possible D gene (6 bases). The CDR3 is 16 amino acids. With 4 bases removed from V and 13 bases from J, the gap between germline ends came to 28 bases. Germline lookup yields CDR1 DFQATT and CDR2 SNEGSKA (reference sequence). The CDR3 spells CSAKGQIGSNLGRLFF. The CDR3 coding sequence is TGCAGTGCTAAGGGACAAATCGGGAGTAACCTCGGAAGACTGTTTTTT.

A few counts support this clonotype. V is TRBV25-1 and J is TRBJ1-1; D not resolved. CDR1 is MGHDK and CDR2 is SYGVNS in the germline V gene. V shed 4 bases and J shed 4 bases, with 13 bases lying between them. The CDR3 spans 14 residues. Here the CDR3 DNA reads TGTGCCAGCAGTGCTGAGACAAGGACCACTGAAGCTTTCTTT. It is translated as CASSAETRTTEAFF.